The rows below give T cell receptor beta chains drawn from one sample of a study of blood T cell repertoires in COVID-19. Only in-frame clones appear in the TCRdb table, and some are missing; sequencing was by immunoSEQ multiplex PCR. The table records 250,000 to 350,000 clones, roughly 85% of them present only once. Specimen: peripheral blood. These receptors were obtained from a woman between 25 and 40 years old with active or convalescent COVID-19. CDR3s include the opening cysteine and the closing phenylalanine or tryptophan. Fields, in order: CDR3 protein, CDR3 DNA, D gene, V gene, J gene, clone size. A D gene is named only where the DNA matches it firmly. Clone size is not always given. Where it is, it says once, few, many or a class for expanded clones.

CDR3aa: CASSQEGVTEAFF
CDR3nt: TGTGCCAGCAGCCAAGAAGGGGTGACTGAAGCTTTCTTT
d_gene: NA
v_gene: TRBV3-1/TRBV3-2
j_gene: TRBJ1-1
abundance: NA

CDR3aa: CASSPPGQGLNEQFF
CDR3nt: TGTGCCAGCAGCCCACCGGGACAGGGGTTGAATGAGCAGTTCTTC
d_gene: TRBD1
v_gene: TRBV5-4
j_gene: TRBJ2-1
abundance: NA

CDR3aa: CASSDLAGEQETQYF
CDR3nt: TGTGCCAGCAGCGATCTAGCGGGGGAGCAAGAGACCCAGTACTTC
d_gene: TRBD2
v_gene: TRBV6-5
j_gene: TRBJ2-5
abundance: NA

CDR3aa: CASSLATGGSGNTIYF
CDR3nt: TGTGCCAGCAGCTTAGCCACAGGGGGCTCTGGAAACACCATATATTTT
d_gene: TRBD1
v_gene: TRBV7-6
j_gene: TRBJ1-3
abundance: NA

CDR3aa: CASSLRSLAGGVSTDTQYF
CDR3nt: TGTGCCAGCAGTTTACGGTCCTTAGCGGGGGGGGTCAGCACAGATACGCAGTATTTT
d_gene: TRBD2
v_gene: TRBV28
j_gene: TRBJ2-3
abundance: once

CDR3aa: CASSQTLGFPGAFF
CDR3nt: TGTGCCAGCAGCCAGACTTTAGGTTTCCCCGGGGCTTTCTTT
d_gene: NA
v_gene: TRBV27
j_gene: TRBJ1-1
abundance: NA

CDR3aa: CASSGQGANTEAFF
CDR3nt: TGTGCCAGCTCGGGACAGGGTGCAAACACTGAAGCTTTCTTT
d_gene: TRBD1
v_gene: TRBV18
j_gene: TRBJ1-1
abundance: NA

CDR3aa: CASRPYTNYGYTF
CDR3nt: TGTGCCAGCAGACCATACACGAACTATGGCTACACCTTC
d_gene: NA
v_gene: TRBV5-4
j_gene: TRBJ1-2
abundance: NA

CDR3aa: CATRQNEKLFF
CDR3nt: TGTGCCACCCGACAAAATGAAAAACTGTTTTTT
d_gene: NA
v_gene: TRBV10-3
j_gene: TRBJ1-4
abundance: NA

CDR3aa: CASSYDTGDEKLFF
CDR3nt: TGCGCCAGCAGCTACGACACAGGGGACGAAAAACTGTTTTTT
d_gene: TRBD1
v_gene: TRBV5-1
j_gene: TRBJ1-4
abundance: NA

CDR3aa: CASIFGTGNNSPLHF
CDR3nt: TGTGCCAGCATTTTCGGGACAGGGAATAATTCACCCCTCCACTTT
d_gene: TRBD1
v_gene: TRBV28
j_gene: TRBJ1-6
abundance: few

CDR3aa: CASSVGRGKPGNNEQFF
CDR3nt: TGTGCCAGCAGCGTCGGCCGGGGGAAACCAGGGAACAATGAGCAGTTCTTC
d_gene: NA
v_gene: TRBV9
j_gene: TRBJ2-1
abundance: NA

CDR3aa: CASSPKDSSYNEQFF
CDR3nt: TGTGCCAGCTCACCAAAGGACAGTTCCTACAATGAGCAGTTCTTC
d_gene: NA
v_gene: TRBV18
j_gene: TRBJ2-1
abundance: NA

CDR3aa: CASSLAQGQETQYF
CDR3nt: TGCGCCAGCAGCTTGGCTCAGGGACAAGAGACCCAGTACTTC
d_gene: NA
v_gene: TRBV5-1
j_gene: TRBJ2-5
abundance: once

CDR3aa: CASSPPGTTHTGELFF
CDR3nt: TGTGCCAGCAGCCCTCCCGGGACAACCCACACCGGGGAGCTGTTTTTT
d_gene: NA
v_gene: TRBV9
j_gene: TRBJ2-2
abundance: NA

CDR3aa: CASSYGTGIGQPQHF
CDR3nt: TGTGCCAGCAGTTACGGGACAGGGATCGGTCAGCCCCAGCATTTT
d_gene: TRBD1
v_gene: TRBV6-2/TRBV6-3
j_gene: TRBJ1-5
abundance: NA

CDR3aa: CASSPGQGSNQPQHF
CDR3nt: TGTGCCAGCAGTCCGGGACAGGGAAGCAATCAGCCCCAGCATTTT
d_gene: TRBD1
v_gene: TRBV5-4
j_gene: TRBJ1-5
abundance: NA

CDR3aa: CASSSISGTGEGGYTF
CDR3nt: TGTGCCAGCAGCTCGATCTCCGGGACAGGGGAGGGTGGCTACACCTTC
d_gene: TRBD1
v_gene: TRBV5-4
j_gene: TRBJ1-2
abundance: NA

CDR3aa: CASSTGISGEQYF
CDR3nt: TGTGCCAGCAGCACCGGGATTTCGGGTGAGCAGTACTTC
d_gene: NA
v_gene: TRBV5-4
j_gene: TRBJ2-7
abundance: once

CDR3aa: CASSPHPSGSYNEQFF
CDR3nt: TGTGCCAGCAGCCCCCACCCTAGCGGCTCCTACAATGAGCAGTTCTTC
d_gene: TRBD2
v_gene: TRBV3-1/TRBV3-2
j_gene: TRBJ2-1
abundance: NA

CDR3aa: CASGTGAEKLFF
CDR3nt: TGTGCCTCAGGGACAGGGGCTGAAAAACTGTTTTTT
d_gene: TRBD1
v_gene: TRBV10-3
j_gene: TRBJ1-4
abundance: NA

CDR3aa: CASSRDSLGGSYEQYF
CDR3nt: TGTGCCAGCAGCCGCGACAGCTTGGGCGGATCCTACGAGCAGTACTTC
d_gene: NA
v_gene: TRBV5-5
j_gene: TRBJ2-7
abundance: NA

CDR3aa: CASKIGQGANTQYF
CDR3nt: TGTGCCAGCAAAATCGGCCAGGGGGCTAATACGCAGTATTTT
d_gene: TRBD1
v_gene: TRBV6-6
j_gene: TRBJ2-3
abundance: NA

CDR3aa: CASSPASGSYNEQFF
CDR3nt: TGTGCCAGCAGCCCGGCGAGCGGTTCCTACAATGAGCAGTTCTTC
d_gene: NA
v_gene: TRBV9
j_gene: TRBJ2-1
abundance: NA

CDR3aa: CASSFGGVESNQPQHF
CDR3nt: TGTGCCAGCAGCTTCGGGGGGGTGGAAAGCAATCAGCCCCAGCATTTT
d_gene: NA
v_gene: TRBV11-3
j_gene: TRBJ1-5
abundance: NA

CDR3aa: CASSEEGTGELFF
CDR3nt: TGTGCCAGCAGTGAGGAGGGGACCGGGGAGCTGTTTTTT
d_gene: NA
v_gene: TRBV2
j_gene: TRBJ2-2
abundance: NA

CDR3aa: CASSFRGNTEAFF
CDR3nt: TGTGCCAGCAGCTTTCGGGGGAACACTGAAGCTTTCTTT
d_gene: NA
v_gene: TRBV7-9
j_gene: TRBJ1-1
abundance: once

CDR3aa: CASSMWAEAEAFF
CDR3nt: TGTGCCAGTAGTATGTGGGCAGAAGCTGAAGCTTTCTTT
d_gene: NA
v_gene: TRBV19
j_gene: TRBJ1-1
abundance: NA

CDR3aa: CASSKHQTTDDTQYF
CDR3nt: TGTGCCAGTAGCAAACACCAAACGACAGACGATACGCAGTATTTT
d_gene: NA
v_gene: TRBV19
j_gene: TRBJ2-3
abundance: NA

CDR3aa: CASSSTGFSGNTIYF
CDR3nt: TGTGCCAGCAGTTCGACAGGGTTCTCTGGAAACACCATATATTTT
d_gene: TRBD1
v_gene: TRBV6-5
j_gene: TRBJ1-3
abundance: NA

CDR3aa: CAWSFSALLRGGSDTQYF
CDR3nt: TGTGCCTGGAGTTTCTCCGCCCTCTTGCGGGGGGGCTCAGATACGCAGTATTTT
d_gene: TRBD2
v_gene: TRBV30
j_gene: TRBJ2-3
abundance: NA

CDR3aa: CASSWGTNYGYTF
CDR3nt: TGCGCCAGCAGCTGGGGCACAAACTATGGCTACACCTTC
d_gene: NA
v_gene: TRBV4-3
j_gene: TRBJ1-2
abundance: NA

CDR3aa: CASSPRGYGYTF
CDR3nt: TGTGCCAGCAGCCCTCGAGGGTATGGCTACACCTTC
d_gene: NA
v_gene: TRBV3-1/TRBV3-2
j_gene: TRBJ1-2
abundance: NA

CDR3aa: CASSLLRLAGNTGELFF
CDR3nt: TGTGCCAGCAGTTTATTGAGGCTAGCGGGTAACACCGGGGAGCTGTTTTTT
d_gene: TRBD2
v_gene: TRBV27
j_gene: TRBJ2-2
abundance: NA

CDR3aa: CASRLTGVGGYTF
CDR3nt: TGTGCCAGCAGGTTGACAGGGGTGGGTGGCTACACCTTC
d_gene: TRBD1
v_gene: TRBV2
j_gene: TRBJ1-2
abundance: NA

CDR3aa: CASSQAVIAGGIIQYF
CDR3nt: TGTGCCAGCAGCCAAGCGGTTATAGCGGGGGGTATCATTCAGTACTTC
d_gene: TRBD2
v_gene: TRBV3-1/TRBV3-2
j_gene: TRBJ2-4
abundance: NA

CDR3aa: CASSRGLAGGTDTQYF
CDR3nt: TGTGCCAGCAGCCGGGGACTAGCGGGGGGGACAGATACGCAGTATTTT
d_gene: TRBD2
v_gene: TRBV7-6
j_gene: TRBJ2-3
abundance: NA

CDR3aa: CASSLAVGNTEAFF
CDR3nt: TGTGCCAGCAGTTTGGCGGTGGGGAACACTGAAGCTTTCTTT
d_gene: NA
v_gene: TRBV27
j_gene: TRBJ1-1
abundance: NA

CDR3aa: CASSLFGQPNSPLHF
CDR3nt: TGTGCCAGCAGTTTATTTGGGCAGCCTAATTCACCCCTCCACTTT
d_gene: NA
v_gene: TRBV27
j_gene: TRBJ1-6
abundance: NA

CDR3aa: CATSGGAQFASYNEQFF
CDR3nt: TGTGCCACCAGCGGGGGGGCCCAGTTTGCATCCTACAATGAGCAGTTCTTC
d_gene: NA
v_gene: TRBV15
j_gene: TRBJ2-1
abundance: NA

CDR3aa: CASSSEYRYQETQYF
CDR3nt: TGTGCCAGCAGCTCCGAATACAGGTACCAAGAGACCCAGTACTTC
d_gene: NA
v_gene: TRBV7-8
j_gene: TRBJ2-5
abundance: few